Below, 12 T cell receptor beta chains from the same sample are listed, as sequenced in a study of blood T cell repertoires in COVID-19. This table comes from immunoSEQ multiplex PCR, and its TCRdb copy is limited to in-frame clones, with some not included. The data contain more than 150,000 clones, over 75% of them singletons. The sample was peripheral blood. These receptors all come from a woman aged 70-85 years with acute or convalescent COVID-19.

This chain uses TRBV4-1 with TRBJ1-5; tentatively, D is TRBD1 (5 bases). The CDR3 extends over 15 amino acids. Germline CDR1 MGHRA, CDR2 YSYEKL. V was trimmed by 4 bases and J by 3 bases, leaving 13 bases between them. In DNA form, the CDR3 reads TGCGCCAGCAGCCCCCAGGGCAGAGTCAATCAGCCCCAGCATTTT. It encodes CASSPQGRVNQPQHF.

This clone was counted once. This sequence joins TRBV12-3 or TRBV12-4 and TRBJ1-1; tentatively, D is TRBD1 (5 bases). Trimming pared 5 bases from V and 8 bases from J, leaving 15 bases between. CDR3 length equals 13 residues. The CDR3 protein is CASSQQDPREAFF. DNA for the CDR3: TGTGCCAGCAGTCAACAGGACCCGAGGGAAGCTTTCTTT.

The chain links TRBV5-8 to TRBJ1-2; tentatively, D is TRBD1 (5 bases). The CDR3 sequence is 15 residues long. V was trimmed by 2 bases and J by 4 bases, leaving 15 bases between them. CDR1 and CDR2 (germline): SGHTS, YDEGEE. CDR3 residues: CASSLLFRVPYGYTF. CDR3 nucleotide sequence: TGTGCCAGCAGCTTACTCTTCAGGGTTCCCTATGGCTACACCTTC.

The chain recombines TRBV5-5 with TRBJ2-7; D not resolved. V lost 6 bases and J lost 1, with 14 bases in between. Germline V gene data show CDR1 as SGHKS and CDR2 as YYEKEE (reference sequence). This CDR3 spans 14 amino acids. CDR3 DNA sequence: TGTGCCAGCACCCCGTTCCCCGGGTCCTACGAGCAGTACTTC. Amino acid sequence: CASTPFPGSYEQYF.

This rearrangement joins TRBV9 to TRBJ2-3, with no clear D. The CDR3 extends over 16 amino acids. Trimming removed 0 bases at V and 8 bases at J, with 19 bases between. From germline, CDR1 is SGDLS and CDR2 YYNGEE. CDR3 residues: CASSVGVTGATSTQYF. The CDR3 coding sequence is TGTGCCAGCAGCGTAGGTGTTACTGGTGCCACGAGTACGCAGTATTTT.

The rearrangement joins TRBV6-5 to TRBJ2-3; perhaps TRBD2 as D (5 bases). The length of the CDR3 is 15 residues. The V end was cut by 0 bases, the J end by 1 base, with 8 bases between. CDR1 and CDR2 from the germline V gene are MNHEY and SVGAGI. The CDR3 DNA is TGTGCCAGCAGTTACTCGGGAGCCCGCACAGATACGCAGTATTTT. It encodes CASSYSGARTDTQYF.

This clone was detected only once. This chain connects TRBV7-9 to TRBJ1-5; 10 positions agree with TRBD1. The CDR3 loop spans 14 amino acids. Trimming took 5 bases from V and 4 from J; bases not matched to a gene: 2. Germline V gives CDR1 SEHNR, CDR2 FQNEAQ (reference sequence). CDR3 region: CASSRTGGNQPQHF. DNA for the CDR3: TGTGCCAGCAGCCGGACAGGGGGGAATCAGCCCCAGCATTTT.

The chain links TRBV7-9 to TRBJ2-2; TRBD2 might be the D (5 bases). The V gene lost 2 bases and the J gene lost 6 bases, with 10 bases spanning the gap. The V gene's germline CDR1 is SEHNR and CDR2 FQNEAQ (reference sequence). This CDR3 contains 14 residues. The CDR3 DNA reads as TGTGCCAGCAGCTTAACCCGGGGAGCCGGGGAGCTGTTTTTT. It codes for CASSLTRGAGELFF. Filled out from reference TRBV7-9 and TRBJ2-2, the complete variable domain reads DTGVSQNPRHKITKRGQNVTFRCDPISEHNRLYWYRQTLGQGPEFLTYFQNEAQLEKSRLLSDRFSAERPKGSFSTLEIQRTEQGDSAMYLCASSLTRGAGELFFGEGSRLTVL.

V and J are TRBV2 and TRBJ1-6, with D maybe TRBD1 (5 bases). Deletions cut 6 bases from V and 10 bases from J, with 19 bases between. The CDR3 is 15 amino acids. Germline CDR1 SNHLY, CDR2 FYNNEI. The CDR3 coding sequence is TGTGCCAGCAGGGAGAGGGGAGGCTCTGTGTCACCCCTCCACTTT. Its protein is CASRERGGSVSPLHF. Supplemented by reference TRBV2 and TRBJ1-6, the full variable domain reads EPEVTQTPSHQVTQMGQEVILRCVPISNHLYFYWYRQILGQKVEFLVSFYNNEISEKSEIFDDQFSVERPDGSNFTLKIRSTKLEDSAMYFCASRERGGSVSPLHFGNGTRLTVT.

The rearrangement uses TRBV6-2 or TRBV6-3 and TRBJ2-7; 8 nucleotides align to TRBD2. CDR3 length equals 15 residues. Germline-derived CDR1 and CDR2 are MNHEY and SVGEGT. The V gene end was trimmed by 6 bases and the J gene end by 4 bases; junction bases not matched to a gene: 11. CDR3: CASSSPSAGVYEQYF. The CDR3 DNA is TGTGCCAGCAGCTCCCCCTCAGCGGGAGTGTACGAGCAGTACTTC.

V and J are TRBV7-2 and TRBJ2-1, with TRBD2 matching 14 bases. The CDR3 covers 18 residues. The V gene's germline CDR1 is SGHTA and CDR2 FQGNSA. J was trimmed by 9 bases and V by 1 base; bases with no gene match: 11. The CDR3 nucleotides are TGTGCCAGCAGCTTAGGACTAGCGGGAGGGCCCAGCCAGGGTGAGCAGTTCTTC. This translates into CASSLGLAGGPSQGEQFF.

The chain uses TRBV29-1 and TRBJ2-1, with D unclear. This CDR3 is 15 amino acids long. CDR1 is SQVTM, CDR2 ANQGSEA, per germline. V was clipped by 0 bases and J by 3 bases, with 12 bases between them. Written as DNA, the CDR3 is TGCAGCGTTGAAGATGAGGTGGCTGGCTACAATGAGCAGTTCTTC. This codes for CSVEDEVAGYNEQFF.